A single sample gave rise to the 17 T cell receptor beta chains below, sequenced in a study of shared clonotypes between healthy human individuals. Clones were sequenced by immunoSEQ multiplex PCR, and TCRdb holds only the in-frame ones, with some missing. The data hold 400,000 to 550,000 clones, with roughly 85% observed a single time. Sample: PBMCs. Source of these receptors: a woman aged 40 to 55 in good health. Some clones in this sample may be carry-over from other donors' samples.

V gene TRBV5-6 combines with J gene TRBJ2-1; the match to TRBD2 covers 14 bases. The CDR3 totals 15 residues. The germline V gene has CDR1 SGHDT and CDR2 YYEEEE. V trimming: 4 bases; J trimming: 6 bases; junction bases outside the gene matches: 3. The CDR3, as DNA: TGTGCCAGCAGCCGACTAGCGGGAGGGGTCAATGAGCAGTTCTTC. This encodes CASSRLAGGVNEQFF.

This sequence joins TRBV12-5 and TRBJ2-3; 10 positions agree with TRBD2. The CDR3 extends over 18 amino acids. V was pared by 1 base and J by 4 bases, with 11 bases of the junction left unmatched. Germline V gene lookup returns CDR1 LGHNT and CDR2 FRNRAP. CDR3 residues: CASGLGISSGRHPDTQYF. CDR3 sequence (DNA): TGTGCTAGTGGTTTGGGGATCTCTAGCGGGAGACACCCAGATACGCAGTATTTT.

CDR3 sequence (DNA): TGTGCCAGCAGCCGGGGACAGGGGACGTCCTACGAGCAGTACTTC. Protein: CASSRGQGTSYEQYF. J is TRBJ2-7 and V is TRBV7-9; 10 bases are shared with TRBD1. This CDR3 has 15 amino acids. Germline CDR1 and CDR2: SEHNR and FQNEAQ (reference sequence). V dropped 5 bases and J dropped 1; count of bases not matched to a gene: 5.

The gene calls are TRBV7-9 and TRBJ1-1, with a tentative D call TRBD1 (6 bases). Trimming stripped 6 bases from V and 0 bases from J, with 11 bases between. CDR1 is SEHNR and CDR2 is FQNEAQ in the germline V gene (reference sequence). The CDR3 sequence is 14 residues long. The CDR3 nucleotides are TGTGCCAGCAGACGACAGGAAATGAACACTGAAGCTTTCTTT. Its protein is CASRRQEMNTEAFF.

V usage is TRBV30 and J usage is TRBJ2-5, with 13 bases aligning to TRBD2. Germline trimming cut 2 bases from V and 1 base from J; bases unmatched to any gene: 10. Germline values: CDR1 GTSNPN, CDR2 SVGIG (reference sequence). This CDR3 contains 18 residues. The CDR3 sequence is CAWSTGLAGTGLQETQYF. In DNA, the CDR3 is TGTGCCTGGAGTACGGGACTAGCGGGAACGGGCCTCCAAGAGACCCAGTACTTC.

The chain links TRBV18 to TRBJ2-7, with D tentatively TRBD1 (6 bases). The germline V gene has CDR1 KGHSH and CDR2 LQKENI. The length of the CDR3 is 17 residues. V dropped 2 bases and J dropped 5 bases, with 22 bases sitting between them. The CDR3 here is CASSPLATLEQGDEQYF. As DNA, the CDR3 is TGTGCCAGCTCACCATTGGCAACGTTAGAACAGGGTGACGAGCAGTACTTC.

The CDR3 region has the DNA TGTGCCAGCAGCCCTCAGGGTAAAGTGAACACTGAAGCTTTCTTT. As protein: CASSPQGKVNTEAFF. This chain joins TRBV7-3 and TRBJ1-1; D perhaps matches TRBD1 (5 bases). V was trimmed by 5 bases and J by 0 bases, leaving 13 bases between them. The germline V gene has CDR1 SGHTA and CDR2 FQGTGA. CDR3 size: 15 residues.

The CDR3 region is CASRHRDRDNQPQHF. The CDR3 nucleotides are TGTGCCAGTAGGCACCGGGACAGGGACAATCAGCCCCAGCATTTT. The chain combines TRBV19 with TRBJ1-5, with 9 bases aligning to TRBD1. CDR1 is LNHDA, CDR2 SQIVND, per germline (reference sequence). The CDR3 runs to 15 residues. The V segment lost 6 bases and the J segment 3 bases; nucleotides outside the gene matches: 6. Based on the CDR3 plus reference TRBV19 and TRBJ1-5, the full variable domain is DGGITQSPKYLFRKEGQNVTLSCEQNLNHDAMYWYRQDPGQGLRLIYYSQIVNDFQKGDIAEGYSVSREKKESFPLTVTSAQKNPTAFYLCASRHRDRDNQPQHFGDGTRLSIL.

This clone was detected once. The chain is built from TRBV7-8 and TRBJ2-7; D gene uncertain. Trimming pared 1 base from V and 7 bases from J, leaving 8 bases between. Per the germline V gene, CDR1 is SGHVS and CDR2 is FQNEAQ. CDR3 length equals 12 residues. The CDR3 here is CASSLVGQEQYF. The DNA of the CDR3 is TGTGCCAGCAGCTTAGTGGGTCAAGAGCAGTACTTC.

The chain joins TRBV5-1 to TRBJ2-7; 8 nucleotides agree with TRBD1. The CDR3 runs to 14 residues. The germline gives CDR1 SGHRS, CDR2 YFSETQ. V was pared by 4 bases and J by 3 bases, with 6 bases of the junction left unmatched. The CDR3 sequence is CASSPDTGGYEQYF. The CDR3 nucleotides read TGCGCCAGCAGCCCGGATACAGGGGGCTACGAGCAGTACTTC.

In its sample, this clone was seen many times. The rearrangement uses TRBV19 and TRBJ1-2; D remains unclear. Germline V CDR1 and CDR2: LNHDA, SQIVND (reference sequence). V lost 10 bases, J lost 4 bases, and 16 bases lay in between. This CDR3 is built from 13 residues. The CDR3 DNA reads TGTGCCACGAGGACGGACGAGCCCTATGGCTACACCTTC. Its protein product is CATRTDEPYGYTF.

The genes are TRBV23-1 and TRBJ2-5; D unresolved. TRBV23-1 is flagged as an ORF with uncertain function. V lost 0 bases and J 4 bases, leaving 3 bases between the germline ends. The CDR3 contains 12 residues. The CDR3 region is CASSQSTETQYF. DNA for the CDR3: TGCGCCAGCAGTCAATCGACAGAGACCCAGTACTTC.

The chain links TRBV10-3 to TRBJ2-3; no reliable D call. Germline V gene sequence: CDR1 ENHRY, CDR2 SYGVKD. The CDR3 is made up of 11 amino acids. Trimming left V 6 bases short and J 6 bases short, with 7 bases between. The CDR3 loop is CAIREADTQYF. CDR3 DNA: TGTGCCATCAGAGAGGCGGATACGCAGTATTTT.

This chain uses TRBV15 with TRBJ2-5; D not certain. This CDR3 is built from 14 residues. In germline, CDR1 is LNHNV, CDR2 YYDKDF (reference sequence). The germline V and J ends were trimmed by 0 bases and 8 bases, with 13 bases remaining between them. The CDR3 loop is CATSRDLAFDTQYF. CDR3 coding DNA: TGTGCCACCAGCAGAGACCTTGCGTTTGATACCCAGTACTTC. Drawing the rest from reference TRBV15 and TRBJ2-5, the complete variable domain is DAMVIQNPRYQVTQFGKPVTLSCSQTLNHNVMYWYQQKSSQAPKLLFHYYDKDFNNEADTPDNFQSRRPNTSFCFLDIRSPGLGDTAMYLCATSRDLAFDTQYFGPGTRLLVL.

As concerns this clone: The same CDR3 is also encoded by other DNA sequences in this sample. The genes are TRBV5-4 and TRBJ2-7; 13 bases fit TRBD2. The CDR3 extends over 16 amino acids. Per the germline V gene, CDR1 is SGHNT and CDR2 is YYREEE (reference sequence). V lost 4 bases and J lost 0; bases outside the gene matches: 4. CDR3 coding DNA: TGTGCCAGCAGCCCTGGACTAGCGGGAGCCTCCTACGAGCAGTACTTC. This encodes CASSPGLAGASYEQYF.

V is TRBV13 and J is TRBJ2-3, with 14 bases matching TRBD2. Losses at the gene ends were 5 bases for V and 2 bases for J; bases not matched to a gene: 9. In germline, CDR1 is PRHDT, CDR2 FYEKMQ (reference sequence). The CDR3 loop spans 18 amino acids. The CDR3, as DNA: TGTGCCAGCAGCCCCACGACTAGCGGGAGGGCTCCCACAGATACGCAGTATTTT. Residues: CASSPTTSGRAPTDTQYF.

This chain connects TRBV6-6 to TRBJ2-7, with 7 bases matching TRBD1. CDR3 length equals 13 residues. The J segment lost 4 bases and the V segment lost 6 bases, leaving 6 bases of the junction unmatched. Germline-derived CDR1 and CDR2 are MNHNY and SVGAGI (reference sequence). As DNA, the CDR3 is TGTGCCAGCAGATCCGGGACAGTTTACGAGCAGTACTTC. Protein: CASRSGTVYEQYF.